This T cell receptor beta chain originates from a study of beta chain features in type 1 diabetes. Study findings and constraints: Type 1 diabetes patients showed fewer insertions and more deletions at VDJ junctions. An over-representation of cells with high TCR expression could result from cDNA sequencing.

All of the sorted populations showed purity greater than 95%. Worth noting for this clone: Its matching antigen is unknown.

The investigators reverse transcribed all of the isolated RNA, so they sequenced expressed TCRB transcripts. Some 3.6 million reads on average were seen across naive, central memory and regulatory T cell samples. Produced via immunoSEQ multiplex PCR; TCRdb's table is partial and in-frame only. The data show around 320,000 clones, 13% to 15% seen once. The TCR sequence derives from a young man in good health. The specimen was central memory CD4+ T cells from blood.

CDR3 region: CASSHERSSQYF. CDR3 sequence (DNA): TGTGCCAGCAGCCACGAAAGGAGCAGCCAGTACTTC. The chain carries TRBV11-3 and TRBJ2-5, with D hard to call. CDR3 length: 12 amino acids. Deletions cut 5 bases from V and 10 bases from J, with 14 bases between. The germline CDR1 and CDR2 sequences are SGHNT and YENEEA.